This TCR beta chain is drawn from a study of CD8 T cells in ankylosing spondylitis. The germline gives CDR1 SGHRS, CDR2 YFSETQ. Losses at the gene ends were 6 bases for V and 5 bases for J; bases not matched to a gene: 10. The CDR3 is made up of 15 amino acids. TCRdb ran MiXCR on the 5' RACE reads and lists one entry per CDR3 protein. Of around 120,000 distinct CDR3 sequences detected, approximately 9.9% appear once; the ten largest clones hold 2.5% to 4%. Sequenced input: blood, either unsorted or a sorted T cell fraction (not recorded which). This TCR was sampled from a male donor with ankylosing spondylitis or in good health (not recorded which). This rearrangement joins TRBV5-1 to TRBJ2-3; 9 bases are shared with TRBD2. The CDR3 is CASKLLAGYRDTQYF. The CDR3 DNA is TGCGCCAGCAAGCTTCTAGCGGGATATCGAGATACGCAGTATTTT. Together with reference TRBV5-1 and TRBJ2-3, the CDR3 gives the full variable domain: KAGVTQTPRYLIKTRGQQVTLSCSPISGHRSVSWYQQTPGQGLQFLFEYFSETQRNKGNFPGRFSGRQFSNSRSEMNVSTLELGDSALYLCASKLLAGYRDTQYFGPGTRLTVL.